Listed here are 9 T cell receptor beta chains from one sample, sequenced in a study of blood T cell repertoires in COVID-19. TCRdb's copy holds only in-frame clones and misses some; the assay was immunoSEQ multiplex PCR. The table shows about 320,000 clones, with under 90% occurring only once. The sequencing sample was made of PBMCs or T cells enriched from blood (not recorded which). These receptors came from a woman younger than 30 who had recovered from COVID-19.

This chain connects TRBV7-3 to TRBJ2-2; 7 nucleotides match TRBD1. V was pared by 3 bases and J by 4 bases, with 2 bases of the junction left unmatched. This CDR3 is 14 amino acids long. In germline, CDR1 is SGHTA, CDR2 FQGTGA. The CDR3 DNA reads TGTGCCAGCAGCTTTCACAGGGGCACCGGGGAGCTGTTTTTT. This encodes CASSFHRGTGELFF.

This clone appeared once. The genes are TRBV30 and TRBJ2-1; TRBD1 agrees at 7 bases. Germline-derived CDR1 and CDR2 are GTSNPN and SVGIG (reference sequence). Trimming took 4 bases from V and 6 from J; bases not matched to a gene: 3. The CDR3 totals 12 residues. This CDR3 reads CAWKGQSNEQFF. CDR3 nucleotides: TGTGCCTGGAAGGGACAGAGCAATGAGCAGTTCTTC.

This clone was counted once. The chain uses TRBV5-8 and TRBJ1-1; possible D gene TRBD1, 6 bases. Trimming removed 5 bases from V and 0 bases from J, with 17 bases in between. This CDR3 region has 16 residues. Per the germline V gene, CDR1 is SGHTS and CDR2 is YDEGEE. The CDR3 bases are TGTGCCAGCAGTTTAAACAATGGACAGATGAACACTGAAGCTTTCTTT. It codes for CASSLNNGQMNTEAFF.

This chain links TRBV5-1 with TRBJ2-3; 12 nucleotides align to TRBD2. Germline V lookup: CDR1 SGHRS, CDR2 YFSETQ. V dropped 0 bases and J dropped 1; count of bases not matched to a gene: 9. This CDR3 has 19 residues. Written as DNA, the CDR3 is TGCGCCAGCAGCTTGGTGATCGCTAGCGGGAGGGGAGGCACAGATACGCAGTATTTT. It is translated as CASSLVIASGRGGTDTQYF.

The chain is built from TRBV3-1 (or the pseudogene TRBV3-2) and TRBJ1-1; a possible D gene is TRBD1 (6 bases). V was cut by 4 bases and J by 1 base, with 19 bases left in between. The CDR3 covers 17 residues. Looked up from germline, CDR1 is LGHDT and CDR2 is YNNKEL (reference sequence). Here the CDR3 reads CASSRTIFRQANTEAFF. CDR3 coding DNA: TGTGCCAGCAGCCGCACTATATTCAGACAGGCGAACACTGAAGCTTTCTTT.

V is TRBV7-9 and J is TRBJ2-5; D possibly corresponds to TRBD2 (6 bases). Germline V gene sequence: CDR1 SEHNR, CDR2 FQNEAQ (reference sequence). There are 14 residues in the CDR3. V was pared by 5 bases and J by 2 bases, with 12 bases between. The chain's CDR3 is CASSPPGVQETQYF. The CDR3 DNA reads as TGTGCCAGCAGCCCGCCGGGGGTACAAGAGACCCAGTACTTC.

This sequence joins TRBV3-1 (or the pseudogene TRBV3-2) and TRBJ1-2; no firm D call. In germline, CDR1 is LGHDT, CDR2 YNNKEL (reference sequence). The CDR3 runs to 15 residues. V dropped 1 base and J dropped 9 bases, with 18 bases sitting between them. Written as DNA, the CDR3 is TGTGCCAGCAGCCAAGTCGGCAGGCCTCTCTTTAGCTACACCTTC. Translating gives CASSQVGRPLFSYTF.

The rearrangement links TRBV18 to TRBJ2-7; tentative D call: TRBD1 (6 bases). V lost 2 bases and J lost 7, with 15 bases in between. The CDR3 covers 14 residues. The germline gives CDR1 KGHSH, CDR2 LQKENI. CDR3 region: CASSPGQARGEQYF. The DNA of the CDR3 is TGTGCCAGCTCACCAGGCCAGGCTAGGGGGGAGCAGTACTTC. The variable domain in full, with the rest retrieved from reference TRBV18 and TRBJ2-7, is NAGVMQNPRHLVRRRGQEARLRCSPMKGHSHVYWYRQLPEEGLKFMVYLQKENIIDESGMPKERFSAEFPKEGPSILRIQQVVRGDSAAYFCASSPGQARGEQYFGPGTRLTVT.

This chain joins TRBV30 and TRBJ1-1; a possible D gene is TRBD1 (5 bases). The germline V gene has CDR1 GTSNPN and CDR2 SVGIG (reference sequence). Trimming took off 6 bases at V and 1 base at J, with 9 bases between the two ends. The CDR3 runs 12 residues. DNA for the CDR3: TGTGCCTGTTCAACAGGGAACACTGAAGCTTTCTTT. Translating it yields CACSTGNTEAFF.